These 23 T cell receptor beta chains were sequenced from one sample in a study of shared clonotypes between healthy human individuals. CD45RO-negative cells were positively selected for CCR7, leaving out terminally differentiated effector memory CD45RA+ cells. Libraries were prepared by immunoSEQ multiplex PCR; TCRdb keeps only in-frame clonotypes and omits some of them. There are about 2 million clones in the sample; approximately 95% occur only once, and roughly 1% lies in the top ten. Material for sequencing was naive CD8+ T cells sorted from blood. Source of these receptors: a man between 18 and 29 years old in good health.

This sequence joins TRBV15 and TRBJ1-2, with 7 bases aligning to TRBD1. Germline assignment: CDR1 LNHNV and CDR2 YYDKDF (reference sequence). The CDR3 has 17 residues. Germline trimming cut 0 bases from V and 4 bases from J; bases unmatched to any gene: 11. CDR3 loop: CATSRDKGTGVIYGYTF. The CDR3 DNA reads TGTGCCACCAGCAGAGATAAGGGCACAGGGGTAATCTATGGCTACACCTTC. The full variable domain, in which reference TRBV15 and TRBJ1-2 provide the parts outside the CDR3, is DAMVIQNPRYQVTQFGKPVTLSCSQTLNHNVMYWYQQKSSQAPKLLFHYYDKDFNNEADTPDNFQSRRPNTSFCFLDIRSPGLGDTAMYLCATSRDKGTGVIYGYTFGSGTRLTVV.

The chain joins TRBV9 to TRBJ2-6, with D possibly TRBD1 on 5 matching bases. Germline assignment: CDR1 SGDLS and CDR2 YYNGEE. CDR3 size: 16 residues. The V end lost 4 bases, the J end lost 1 base, and 12 bases lay between the germline ends. The CDR3 spells CASSPPKGSGANVLTF. CDR3 sequence (DNA): TGTGCCAGCAGCCCACCTAAGGGGTCTGGGGCCAACGTCCTGACTTTC.

The rearrangement uses TRBV4-1 and TRBJ2-5; D perhaps matches TRBD2 (6 bases). This CDR3 spans 13 amino acids. CDR1 is MGHRA and CDR2 is YSYEKL in the germline V gene. V was cut by 8 bases and J by 3 bases, with 13 bases left in between. Written as DNA, the CDR3 is TGCGCCAGCGGGCCGGGAGTAGAAGAGACCCAGTACTTC. Its translation: CASGPGVEETQYF.

J is TRBJ2-7 and V is TRBV4-1, with TRBD2 as a possible D gene (5 bases). Between the trimmed V and J ends, which lost 0 bases and 2 bases, there was a span of 11 bases. The CDR3 runs 15 residues. Germline V gene sequence: CDR1 MGHRA, CDR2 YSYEKL. The CDR3, as DNA: TGCGCCAGCAGCCAAGATATCGGGGTTGCCTACGAGCAGTACTTC. Encoded protein: CASSQDIGVAYEQYF.

The chain links TRBV14 to TRBJ2-1; D is perhaps TRBD1 (5 bases). The CDR3 spans 14 residues. CDR1 and CDR2 (germline): SGHDN, FVKESK. The V and J ends lost 0 bases and 6 bases respectively, with 9 bases between them. The CDR3 region is CASSQDSRGNEQFF. The CDR3 bases are TGTGCCAGCAGCCAAGATTCAAGGGGCAATGAGCAGTTCTTC.

This rearrangement joins TRBV5-6 to TRBJ2-3; 8 nucleotides match TRBD2. The CDR3 totals 16 residues. Per germline, CDR1 SGHDT and CDR2 YYEEEE. The junction had 7 bases not matched to a gene; V was cut back by 2 bases and J by 2 bases. CDR3 sequence (DNA): TGTGCCAGCAGCTTTACGAGCGGGAGATCCACAGATACGCAGTATTTT. It encodes CASSFTSGRSTDTQYF.

The CDR3 nucleotides are TGTGCCAGCAGTTACTCGATGGGCCAGGACTCCTACGAGCAGTACTTC. Protein: CASSYSMGQDSYEQYF. The chain has TRBV6-5 and TRBJ2-7; D unclear. The germline gives CDR1 MNHEY, CDR2 SVGAGI. The CDR3 has 16 amino acids. V lost 0 bases to trimming and J lost 0 bases, with 12 bases between them.

The rearrangement links TRBV9 to TRBJ1-2; a weak D match, TRBD1 (5 bases). V was pared by 3 bases and J by 5 bases, with 8 bases between. The CDR3 sequence is 12 residues long. Germline V gives CDR1 SGDLS, CDR2 YYNGEE. CDR3 DNA sequence: TGTGCCAGCAGCGAGCAGGGTTATGGCTACACCTTC. Encoded protein: CASSEQGYGYTF.

V is TRBV1 and J is TRBJ2-1; the table gives TRBD1 as D, unverified against the DNA. TRBV1 is designated a pseudogene. The CDR3 runs to 20 residues. The DNA of the CDR3 is TGCACCAGCAGCCAAGGGGGCCTCAAATCTTTTTTTTACTCCTACAATGAGCAGTTCTTC. Protein sequence: CTSSQGGLKSFFYSYNEQFF.

The V and J genes are TRBV21-1 and TRBJ2-7; no check of the table's D call, TRBD2, against the DNA was made. TRBV21-1 is shown as a pseudogene. CDR3 length equals 15 residues. The CDR3 reads CASSALGLALYEQYF. DNA of the CDR3: TGTGCCAGCAGCGCCTTGGGACTTGCCCTCTACGAGCAGTACTTC.

The chain employs TRBV18 and TRBJ1-1; TRBD1 is a possible D gene (5 bases). Deletions cut 5 bases from V and 1 base from J, with 14 bases between. The germline V gene encodes CDR1 KGHSH and CDR2 LQKENI. The CDR3 is made up of 15 amino acids. The CDR3 loop reads CASSAEGIRNTEAFF. The CDR3 nucleotides are TGTGCCAGCTCAGCCGAGGGGATTCGGAACACTGAAGCTTTCTTT.

The CDR3 loop is CASSAIVGGWVADSPLHF. As DNA, the CDR3 is TGTGCCAGCAGCGCTATTGTCGGGGGGTGGGTGGCGGATTCACCCCTCCACTTT. The chain is built from TRBV11-2 and TRBJ1-6; D may be TRBD1 (5 bases). V was trimmed by 5 bases and J by 8 bases, leaving 25 bases between them. CDR1 is SGHAT and CDR2 is FQNNGV in the germline V gene. The CDR3 consists of 18 residues.

The chain joins TRBV28 to TRBJ2-2, with 9 bases lining up with TRBD1. CDR1 is MDHEN, CDR2 SYDVKM, per germline. Trimming cost V 5 bases and J 3 bases; bases outside gene matches: 7. The CDR3 runs to 16 residues. CDR3 region: CASSPWTGVDTGELFF. The CDR3 nucleotides are TGTGCCAGCAGTCCGTGGACAGGGGTCGACACCGGGGAGCTGTTTTTT.

The genes are TRBV9 and TRBJ2-3; D may be TRBD1 or TRBD2 (5 bases each). CDR3 length: 17 residues. Trimming took off 3 bases at V and 0 bases at J, with 17 bases between the two ends. Germline-derived CDR1 and CDR2 are SGDLS and YYNGEE. The CDR3 coding sequence is TGTGCCAGCAGCGGGGACGGAGCGAACCCTAGCACAGATACGCAGTATTTT. Its translation is CASSGDGANPSTDTQYF.

This chain uses TRBV19 with TRBJ1-1; weak D call: TRBD1 (5 bases). This CDR3 has 14 residues. V lost 6 bases and J lost 0, with 11 bases in between. CDR1 is LNHDA and CDR2 is SQIVND in the germline V gene (reference sequence). The CDR3 loop is CASSQTVMNTEAFF. The CDR3 DNA is TGTGCCAGTAGCCAGACAGTGATGAACACTGAAGCTTTCTTT.

The chain has TRBV13 and TRBJ2-7; unclear D gene. Germline CDR1 reads PRHDT; CDR2 reads FYEKMQ (reference sequence). This CDR3 spans 14 amino acids. V was cut by 2 bases and J by 2 bases, with 10 bases left in between. The CDR3 loop is CASSLSRGTYEQYF. CDR3 coding DNA: TGTGCCAGCAGCTTATCCAGAGGCACCTACGAGCAGTACTTC. Combining the CDR3 with reference TRBV13 and TRBJ2-7 gives the whole variable domain AAGVIQSPRHLIKEKRETATLKCYPIPRHDTVYWYQQGPGQDPQFLISFYEKMQSDKGSIPDRFSAQQFSDYHSELNMSSLELGDSALYFCASSLSRGTYEQYFGPGTRLTVT.

This clone was picked up one time. The chain recombines TRBV25-1 with TRBJ1-5; 7 bases match TRBD1. This CDR3 contains 16 residues. The germline CDR1 and CDR2 sequences are MGHDK and SYGVNS. J lost 5 bases, V lost 7 bases, and 14 bases had no gene match. DNA of the CDR3: TGTGCCAGCATTAAAGGACAGGAGCTCAACTATCAGCCCCAGCATTTT. Residues: CASIKGQELNYQPQHF.

The chain carries TRBV30 and TRBJ2-3, with 8 bases fitting TRBD1. With V trimmed by 2 bases and J by 5 bases, 9 bases remained unmatched. Germline assignment: CDR1 GTSNPN and CDR2 SVGIG (reference sequence). The CDR3 consists of 15 residues. As DNA, the CDR3 is TGTGCCTGGAGTCCGCTACAGGGGGGCGAAGATACGCAGTATTTT. This gives the protein CAWSPLQGGEDTQYF.

This clone was detected once. The chain recombines TRBV11-2 with TRBJ1-1, with TRBD1 as a possible D gene (6 bases). From germline, CDR1 is SGHAT and CDR2 FQNNGV. The CDR3 runs 15 residues. Trimming left V 8 bases short and J 6 bases short, with 22 bases between. The CDR3, as DNA: TGTGCCAGCTCAAACCCGGCCAGGGGAGATGCTGAAGCTTTCTTT. It codes for CASSNPARGDAEAFF.

The CDR3 DNA reads as TGTGCCAGCAGCTTGGTACAGTTAGTCACTGAAGCTTTCTTT. Translated, it gives CASSLVQLVTEAFF. This chain links TRBV5-6 with TRBJ1-1; D not certain. CDR3 length: 14 residues. Per the germline V gene, CDR1 is SGHDT and CDR2 is YYEEEE. V was pared by 0 bases and J by 4 bases, with 10 bases between. The full variable domain, completed using reference TRBV5-6 and TRBJ1-1, is DAGVTQSPTHLIKTRGQQVTLRCSPKSGHDTVSWYQQALGQGPQFIFQYYEEEERQRGNFPDRFSGHQFPNYSSELNVNALLLGDSALYLCASSLVQLVTEAFFGQGTRLTVV.

This chain connects TRBV6-1 to TRBJ2-1; 7 positions match TRBD2. Germline trimming cut 2 bases from V and 0 bases from J; bases unmatched to any gene: 7. CDR1 is MNHNS and CDR2 is SASEGT in the germline V gene. This CDR3 has 17 amino acids. The CDR3 reads CASSELSGASSYNEQFF. The CDR3 DNA reads as TGTGCCAGCAGTGAACTCAGCGGGGCGAGCTCCTACAATGAGCAGTTCTTC.

The chain combines TRBV9 with TRBJ2-2; 8 bases match TRBD1. Per germline, CDR1 SGDLS and CDR2 YYNGEE. There are 15 residues in the CDR3. The trim removed 5 bases at V and 4 bases at J, leaving 7 bases unmatched. The CDR3 sequence: CASSAGTGFTGELFF. Here the CDR3 DNA reads TGTGCCAGCAGTGCCGGGACAGGCTTCACCGGGGAGCTGTTTTTT.

This clone has only one observation. As DNA, the CDR3 is TGTGCCAGCAGCTGGAGGCTAGCGGACGATATTAGCCAAGAGACCCAGTACTTC. Protein: CASSWRLADDISQETQYF. This chain joins TRBV7-8 and TRBJ2-5, with 7 bases matching TRBD2. CDR3 length: 18 amino acids. The germline gives CDR1 SGHVS, CDR2 FQNEAQ. Losses at the gene ends were 4 bases for V and 1 base for J; bases not matched to a gene: 15.